This TCR beta chain was recovered during a study of Ad26.COV2.S vaccination and SARS-CoV-2 variants. Study-wide background: Donor allocation was to the COV1001 Ad26.COV2.S trial arm.

A word on this clone: Antigen: not known.

Produced via immunoSEQ multiplex PCR; TCRdb's table is partial and in-frame only. This sample has more than 300,000 clones, with about 82% found just once. CDR3 length equals 14 residues. Germline V CDR1 and CDR2: SEHNR, FQNEAQ (reference sequence). V was pared by 8 bases and J by 4 bases, with 17 bases between. Overall study results and limits: Researchers cautioned that TCR breadth and depth analyses may have underestimated total T cell responses. Substantial breadth was reportedly displayed by spike-specific CD8+ and CD4+ T cell responses after vaccination.

Treatment meaning: roughly 18 received Ad26.COV2.S at low or high dose, single or two shots; 5 received placebo; per-sample allocation not given. Day 63 after the first injection of vaccine or placebo was the sampling time. The clonotype comes from a person aged 18-65 years who received the Ad26.COV2.S COVID-19 vaccine or a placebo. This chain uses TRBV7-9 with TRBJ1-2; tentatively, D is TRBD1 (5 bases). Here the sequenced sample was peripheral blood, taken in a trial of Ad26.COV2.S vaccine versus placebo. The CDR3: CASSRGQGSYGYTF. In DNA, the CDR3 is TGTGCCAGCTCGAGAGGGCAGGGTAGCTATGGCTACACCTTC.